This T cell receptor beta chain was sequenced for a study of T cell responses to AZD1222 COVID-19 vaccine. Study-level information: Whether given at about 4 or about 12 weeks, second doses were pooled. Regarding the study as a whole: Two AZD1222 doses significantly raised spike-specific TCR breadth and depth over controls. The span of vaccine-associated CD4 TCRs extended across spike, with dominance at 160-218 and 743-854. Close to half of spike-specific TCRs reportedly recognize unmutated variant regions.

The V end lost 3 bases, the J end lost 7 bases, and 10 bases lay between the germline ends. Germline V gene data show CDR1 as MNHNS and CDR2 as SASEGT. The CDR3 runs to 13 residues. Clones were sequenced by immunoSEQ multiplex PCR, and TCRdb holds only the in-frame ones, with some missing. The data contain some 150,000 clones, about 93% of them seen just once; the ten biggest clones take up 1.5% to 2%. Turning to this clone: Antigen unknown.

This clonotype originated in an adult in good health. The specimen comprised peripheral blood, sampled on day 0 of AZD1222 vaccination. The chain carries TRBV6-1 and TRBJ1-5; D gene uncertain. The CDR3 is CASSDVLMQPQHF. Here the CDR3 DNA reads TGTGCCAGCAGTGACGTTTTAATGCAGCCCCAGCATTTT.